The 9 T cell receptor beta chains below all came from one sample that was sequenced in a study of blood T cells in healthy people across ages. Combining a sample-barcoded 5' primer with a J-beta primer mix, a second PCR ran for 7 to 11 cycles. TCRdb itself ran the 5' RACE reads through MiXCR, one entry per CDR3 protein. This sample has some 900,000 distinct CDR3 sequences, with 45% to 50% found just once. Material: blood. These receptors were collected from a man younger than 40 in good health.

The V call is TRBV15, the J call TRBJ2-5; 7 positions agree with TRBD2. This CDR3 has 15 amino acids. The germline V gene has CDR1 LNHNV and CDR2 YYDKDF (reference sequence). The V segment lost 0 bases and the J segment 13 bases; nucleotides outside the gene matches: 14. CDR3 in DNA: TGTGCCACCAGCAGAGATAAGGCGCGGGAGAGAGCCCTGTACTTC. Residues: CATSRDKARERALYF.

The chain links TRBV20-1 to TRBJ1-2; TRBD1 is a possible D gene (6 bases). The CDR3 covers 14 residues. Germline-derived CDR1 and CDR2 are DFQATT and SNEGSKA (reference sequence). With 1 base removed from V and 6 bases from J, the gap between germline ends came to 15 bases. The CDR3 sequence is CSARVPWGTNGYTF. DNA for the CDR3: TGCAGTGCTAGAGTTCCTTGGGGGACAAATGGCTACACCTTC.

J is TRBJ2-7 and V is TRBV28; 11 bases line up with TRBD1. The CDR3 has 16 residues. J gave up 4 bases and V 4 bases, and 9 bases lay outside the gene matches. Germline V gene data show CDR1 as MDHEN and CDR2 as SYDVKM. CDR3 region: CASSSTAGQGGYEQYF. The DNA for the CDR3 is TGTGCCAGCAGTTCAACTGCGGGACAGGGGGGGTACGAGCAGTACTTC. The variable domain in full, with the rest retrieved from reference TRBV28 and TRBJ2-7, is DVKVTQSSRYLVKRTGEKVFLECVQDMDHENMFWYRQDPGLGLRLIYFSYDVKMKEKGDIPEGYSVSREKKERFSLILESASTNQTSMYLCASSSTAGQGGYEQYFGPGTRLTVT.

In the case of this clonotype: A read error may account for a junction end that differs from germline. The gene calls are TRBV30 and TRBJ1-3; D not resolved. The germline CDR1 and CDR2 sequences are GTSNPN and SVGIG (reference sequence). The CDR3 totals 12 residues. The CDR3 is CAGSAPPVTIYF. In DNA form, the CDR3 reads TGTGCCGGGAGCGCCCCTCCCGTCACCATATATTTT.

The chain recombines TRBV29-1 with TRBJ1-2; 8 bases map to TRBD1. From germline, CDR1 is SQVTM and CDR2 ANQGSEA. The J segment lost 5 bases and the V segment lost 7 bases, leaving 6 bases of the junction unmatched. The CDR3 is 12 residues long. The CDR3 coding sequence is TGCAGCGGGGGGGACAGGTTGTATGGCTACACCTTC. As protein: CSGGDRLYGYTF.

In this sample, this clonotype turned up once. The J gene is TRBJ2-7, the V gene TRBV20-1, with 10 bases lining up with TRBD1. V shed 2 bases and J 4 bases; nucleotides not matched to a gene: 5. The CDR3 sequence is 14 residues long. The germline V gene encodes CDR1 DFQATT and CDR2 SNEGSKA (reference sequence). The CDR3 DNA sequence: TGCAGTGCTAGATCGGGACAGGGGAAGTACGAGCAGTACTTC. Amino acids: CSARSGQGKYEQYF.

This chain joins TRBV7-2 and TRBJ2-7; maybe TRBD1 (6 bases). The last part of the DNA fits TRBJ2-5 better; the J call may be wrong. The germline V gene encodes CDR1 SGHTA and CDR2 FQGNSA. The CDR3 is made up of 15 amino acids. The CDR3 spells CASSRSNMGAETQYF. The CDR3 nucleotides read TGTGCCAGCAGCCGCTCTAACATGGGGGCGGAGACCCAGTACTTC.

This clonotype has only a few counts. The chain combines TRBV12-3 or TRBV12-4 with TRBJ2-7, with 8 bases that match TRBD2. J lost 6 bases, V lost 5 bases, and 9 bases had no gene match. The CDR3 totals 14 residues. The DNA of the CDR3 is TGTGCCAGCAGTCACTCCGGGACTAGGGGCGAGCAGTACTTC. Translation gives CASSHSGTRGEQYF.

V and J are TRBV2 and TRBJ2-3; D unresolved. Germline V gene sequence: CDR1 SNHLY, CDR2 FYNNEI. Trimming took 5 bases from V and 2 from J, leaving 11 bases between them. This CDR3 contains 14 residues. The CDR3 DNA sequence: TGTGCCAGCAGTCTCTTGTCGAACACAGATACGCAGTATTTT. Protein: CASSLLSNTDTQYF.